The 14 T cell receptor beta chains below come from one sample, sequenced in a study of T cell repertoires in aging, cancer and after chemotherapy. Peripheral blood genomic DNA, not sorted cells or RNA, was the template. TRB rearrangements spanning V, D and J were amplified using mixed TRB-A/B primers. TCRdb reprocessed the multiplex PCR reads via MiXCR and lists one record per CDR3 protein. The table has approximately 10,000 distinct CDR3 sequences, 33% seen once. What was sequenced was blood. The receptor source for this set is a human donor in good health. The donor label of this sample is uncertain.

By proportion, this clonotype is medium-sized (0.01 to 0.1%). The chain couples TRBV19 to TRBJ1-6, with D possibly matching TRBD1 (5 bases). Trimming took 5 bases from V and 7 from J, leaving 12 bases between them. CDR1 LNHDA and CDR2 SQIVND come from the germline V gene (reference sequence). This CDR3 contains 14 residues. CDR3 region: CASSSGLWNSPLHF. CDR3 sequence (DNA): TGTGCCAGTAGTTCGGGACTATGGAATTCACCCCTCCACTTT.

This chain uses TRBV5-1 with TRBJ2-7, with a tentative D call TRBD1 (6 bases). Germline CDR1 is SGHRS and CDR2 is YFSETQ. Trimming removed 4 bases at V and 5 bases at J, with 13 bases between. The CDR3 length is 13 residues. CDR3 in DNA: TGCGCCAGCAGCCTGGGACAAAGAGACGAGCAGTACTTC. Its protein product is CASSLGQRDEQYF.

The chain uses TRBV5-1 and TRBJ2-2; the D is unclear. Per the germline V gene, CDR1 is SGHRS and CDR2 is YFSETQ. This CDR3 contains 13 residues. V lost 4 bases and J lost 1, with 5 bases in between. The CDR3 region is CASSPKNTGELFF. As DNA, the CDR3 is TGCGCCAGCAGCCCGAAGAACACCGGGGAGCTGTTTTTT.

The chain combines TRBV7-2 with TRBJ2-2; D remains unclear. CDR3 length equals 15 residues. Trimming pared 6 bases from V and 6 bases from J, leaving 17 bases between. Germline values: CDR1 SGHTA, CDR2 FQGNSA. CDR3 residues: CASSFRGDSAGELFF. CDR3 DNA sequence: TGTGCCAGCAGTTTTCGAGGCGATTCAGCCGGGGAGCTGTTTTTT.

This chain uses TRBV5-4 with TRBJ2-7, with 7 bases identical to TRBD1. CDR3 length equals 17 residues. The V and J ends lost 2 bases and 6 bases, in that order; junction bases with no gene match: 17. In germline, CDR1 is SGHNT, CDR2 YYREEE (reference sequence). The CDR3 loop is CASSLIGTRGIIGEQYF. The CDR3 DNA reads TGTGCCAGCAGCTTAATAGGAACCAGGGGGATTATCGGCGAGCAGTACTTC.

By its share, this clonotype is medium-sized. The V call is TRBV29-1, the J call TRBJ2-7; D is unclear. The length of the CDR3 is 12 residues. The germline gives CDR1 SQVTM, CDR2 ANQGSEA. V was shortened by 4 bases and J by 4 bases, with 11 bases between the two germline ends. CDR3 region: CSVGYSPYEQYF. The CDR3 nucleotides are TGCAGCGTTGGTTACAGTCCATACGAGCAGTACTTC.

In DNA, the CDR3 is TGTGCCAGCAGCTTAGATGTGGTGGGTCGGGTGAACACTGAAGCTTTCTTT. It encodes CASSLDVVGRVNTEAFF. V is TRBV11-2 and J is TRBJ1-1; unclear D gene. The germline gives CDR1 SGHAT, CDR2 FQNNGV. V lost 0 bases and J 0 bases, leaving 14 bases between the germline ends. This CDR3 is 17 amino acids long.

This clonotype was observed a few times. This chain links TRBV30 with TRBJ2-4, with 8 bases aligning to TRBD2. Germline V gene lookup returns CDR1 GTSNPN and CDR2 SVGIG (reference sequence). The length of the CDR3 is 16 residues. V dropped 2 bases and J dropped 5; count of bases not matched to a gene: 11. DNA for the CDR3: TGTGCCTGGAGTTTCACGACAGCCGGGGGGGAAAACATTCAGTACTTC. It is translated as CAWSFTTAGGENIQYF. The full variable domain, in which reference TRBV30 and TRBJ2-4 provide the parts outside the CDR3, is SQTIHQWPATLVQPVGSPLSLECTVEGTSNPNLYWYRQAAGRGLQLLFYSVGIGQISSEVPQNLSASRPQDRQFILSSKKLLLSDSGFYLCAWSFTTAGGENIQYFGAGTRLSVL.

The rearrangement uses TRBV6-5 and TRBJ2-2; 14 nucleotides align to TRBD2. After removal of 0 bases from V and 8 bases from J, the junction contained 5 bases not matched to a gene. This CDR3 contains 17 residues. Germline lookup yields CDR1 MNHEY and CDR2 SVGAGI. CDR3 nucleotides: TGTGCCAGCAGTTACTCGACTAGCGGGGGGGCCTCGGGGGAGCTGTTTTTT. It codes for CASSYSTSGGASGELFF.

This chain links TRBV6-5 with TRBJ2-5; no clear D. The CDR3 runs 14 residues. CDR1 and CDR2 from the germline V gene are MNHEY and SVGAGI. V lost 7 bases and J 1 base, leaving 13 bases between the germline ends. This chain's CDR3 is CASMMSWAQETQYF. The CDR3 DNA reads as TGTGCCAGCATGATGAGTTGGGCCCAAGAGACCCAGTACTTC.

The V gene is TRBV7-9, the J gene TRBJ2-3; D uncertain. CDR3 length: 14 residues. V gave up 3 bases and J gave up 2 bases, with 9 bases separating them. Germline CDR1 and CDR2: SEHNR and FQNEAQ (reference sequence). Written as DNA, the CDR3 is TGTGCCAGCAGCTTTAATCCGCACACAGATACGCAGTATTTT. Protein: CASSFNPHTDTQYF.

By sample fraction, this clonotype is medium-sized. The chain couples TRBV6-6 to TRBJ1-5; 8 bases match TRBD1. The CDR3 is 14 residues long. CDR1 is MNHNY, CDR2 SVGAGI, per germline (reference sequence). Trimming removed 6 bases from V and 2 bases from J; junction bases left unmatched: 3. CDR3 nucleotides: TGTGCCAGCAGGGAGGACAGGGGCAATCAGCCCCAGCATTTT. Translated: CASREDRGNQPQHF.

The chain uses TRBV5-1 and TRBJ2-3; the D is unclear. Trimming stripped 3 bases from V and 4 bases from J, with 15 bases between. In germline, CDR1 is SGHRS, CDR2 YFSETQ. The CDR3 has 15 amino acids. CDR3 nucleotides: TGCGCCAGCAGCTCATCTGGGGTTGTTTCAGATACGCAGTATTTT. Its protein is CASSSSGVVSDTQYF.

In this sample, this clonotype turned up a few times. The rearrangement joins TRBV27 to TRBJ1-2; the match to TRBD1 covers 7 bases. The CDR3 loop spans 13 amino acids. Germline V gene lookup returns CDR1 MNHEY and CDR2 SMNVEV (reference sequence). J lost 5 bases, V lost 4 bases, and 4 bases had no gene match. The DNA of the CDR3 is TGTGCCAGCAGTTCGACAGGGCTGTATGGCTACACCTTC. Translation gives CASSSTGLYGYTF.